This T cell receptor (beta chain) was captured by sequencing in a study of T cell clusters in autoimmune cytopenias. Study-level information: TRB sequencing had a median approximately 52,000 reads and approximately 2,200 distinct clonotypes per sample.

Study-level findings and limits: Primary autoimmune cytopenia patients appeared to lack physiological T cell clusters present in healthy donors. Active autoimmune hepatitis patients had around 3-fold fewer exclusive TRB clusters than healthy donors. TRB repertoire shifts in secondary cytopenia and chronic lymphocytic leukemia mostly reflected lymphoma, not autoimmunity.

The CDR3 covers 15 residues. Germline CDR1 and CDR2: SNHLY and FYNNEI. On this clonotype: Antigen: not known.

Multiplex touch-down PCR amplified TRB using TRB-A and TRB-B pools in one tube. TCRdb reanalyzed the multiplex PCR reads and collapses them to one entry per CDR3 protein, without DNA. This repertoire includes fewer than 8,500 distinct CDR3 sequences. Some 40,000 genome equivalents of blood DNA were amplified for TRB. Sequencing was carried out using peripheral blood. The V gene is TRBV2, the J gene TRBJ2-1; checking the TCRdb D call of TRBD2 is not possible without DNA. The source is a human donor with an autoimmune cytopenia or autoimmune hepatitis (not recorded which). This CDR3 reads CASSGRTSAFGEQFF.